Below, 12 T cell receptor beta chains from the same sample are listed, as sequenced in a study of radiotherapy plus CTLA-4 blockade in lung cancer. Sequenced by immunoSEQ multiplex PCR; TCRdb stores in-frame clones only, minus some. The sample lists about 120,000 clones, 85% to 90% occurring once. The sample consisted of peripheral blood, taken from a patient treated with radiotherapy plus ipilimumab. Receptors originate from a human donor with non-small cell lung cancer that progressed on radiotherapy plus ipilimumab.

The chain joins TRBV19 to TRBJ1-2; maybe TRBD1 (5 bases). V lost 3 bases and J lost 4, with 12 bases in between. Germline values: CDR1 LNHDA, CDR2 SQIVND (reference sequence). There are 14 residues in the CDR3. The CDR3, as DNA: TGTGCCAGTAGTATCTCCGGGACGCCCTATGGCTACACCTTC. Encoded protein: CASSISGTPYGYTF.

The chain employs TRBV19 and TRBJ1-5; weak D call: TRBD1 (5 bases). The CDR3 runs to 14 residues. Germline CDR1 and CDR2: LNHDA and SQIVND (reference sequence). V lost 6 bases, J lost 3 bases, and 12 bases lay in between. CDR3: CASRWGDANQPQHF. The CDR3 DNA reads as TGTGCCAGTAGATGGGGGGACGCCAATCAGCCCCAGCATTTT.

The CDR3 DNA reads as TGTGCCAGCTCTGCGTGGGTAGCAGGTACCGGGGAGCTGTTTTTT. Its translation is CASSAWVAGTGELFF. The chain has TRBV18 and TRBJ2-2; D gene uncertain. The V gene lost 6 bases and the J gene lost 5 bases, with 16 bases spanning the gap. CDR1 and CDR2 (germline): KGHSH, LQKENI. The CDR3 is 15 residues long.

The rearrangement joins TRBV4-1 to TRBJ2-3; 12 nucleotides agree with TRBD1. The CDR3 spans 22 residues. Germline V lookup: CDR1 MGHRA, CDR2 YSYEKL. J was trimmed by 4 bases and V by 4 bases; bases with no gene match: 24. CDR3: CASSPWGQGAVGAGGHSDTQYF. CDR3 nucleotide sequence: TGCGCCAGCAGCCCTTGGGGACAGGGGGCGGTAGGAGCGGGAGGGCACTCAGATACGCAGTATTTT.

The chain joins TRBV27 to TRBJ2-5; the match to TRBD2 covers 7 bases. Gene TRBJ2-7 matches the end of the DNA better, so the J call may be wrong. Germline values: CDR1 MNHEY, CDR2 SMNVEV (reference sequence). The CDR3 is 14 amino acids. For the CDR3, the DNA is TGTGCCAGCACCGCGGGAGACTCTGCATACGAGCAGTACTTC. This translates into CASTAGDSAYEQYF.

The chain is built from TRBV6-1 and TRBJ1-2; no firm D call. The CDR3 is made up of 11 amino acids. Germline assignment: CDR1 MNHNS and CDR2 SASEGT. Trimming pared 7 bases from V and 3 bases from J, leaving 6 bases between. The CDR3 region has the DNA TGTGCCAGCATCTTAGACTATGGCTACACCTTC. It translates to CASILDYGYTF.

This clone was seen just once. J is TRBJ2-7 and V is TRBV9; weak D call: TRBD2 (5 bases). CDR1 SGDLS and CDR2 YYNGEE come from the germline V gene. The CDR3 spans 14 residues. V gave up 0 bases and J gave up 3 bases, with 10 bases separating them. The CDR3 DNA reads as TGTGCCAGCAGCGTAGGATCCGGGGTCTACGAGCAGTACTTC. Amino acid sequence: CASSVGSGVYEQYF.

V usage is TRBV6-5 and J usage is TRBJ1-4, with TRBD1 as a possible D gene (5 bases). The CDR3 spans 15 residues. Germline CDR1 reads MNHEY; CDR2 reads SVGAGI. V lost 5 bases and J lost 4, with 14 bases in between. The CDR3 loop reads CASSARDGSNEKLFF. The DNA for the CDR3 is TGTGCCAGCAGTGCACGGGACGGCAGTAATGAAAAACTGTTTTTT.

About this clone itself: In the same sample, other DNA sequences code for this CDR3. The rearrangement uses TRBV5-1 and TRBJ1-4; perhaps TRBD1 as D (5 bases). CDR3 size: 14 residues. V shed 4 bases and J shed 3 bases, with 10 bases lying between them. Germline loops: CDR1 SGHRS, CDR2 YFSETQ. CDR3 residues: CASSLGGSNEKLFF. In DNA form, the CDR3 reads TGCGCCAGCAGCCTGGGGGGGTCTAATGAAAAACTGTTTTTT.

This sequence joins TRBV19 and TRBJ2-3; D is ambiguous. Trimming cost V 3 bases and J 0 bases, with 10 bases left between them. Germline V gene sequence: CDR1 LNHDA, CDR2 SQIVND (reference sequence). This CDR3 comprises 15 residues. The CDR3 protein is CASSIGGTSTDTQYF. The DNA for the CDR3 is TGTGCCAGTAGTATCGGCGGCACTAGCACAGATACGCAGTATTTT.

A single count supports this clone. V and J are TRBV25-1 and TRBJ2-7; TRBD2 agrees at 9 bases. CDR1 is MGHDK and CDR2 is SYGVNS in the germline V gene. Trimming at V came to 3 bases and at J to 7 bases, leaving 16 bases not matched to a gene. The CDR3 spans 17 residues. CDR3 protein: CASSDLAGDSGSGEQYF. Written as DNA, the CDR3 is TGTGCCAGCAGTGACCTCGCAGGGGATAGCGGGAGTGGAGAGCAGTACTTC.

The chain employs TRBV4-1 and TRBJ2-2; 9 nucleotides match TRBD2. CDR3 length: 17 residues. Trimming cost V 2 bases and J 2 bases; bases outside gene matches: 6. CDR1 is MGHRA and CDR2 is YSYEKL in the germline V gene. Here the CDR3 reads CASSQSLAGINTGELFF. The CDR3 nucleotides are TGCGCCAGCAGCCAATCGCTAGCGGGAATTAACACCGGGGAGCTGTTTTTT.